The present T cell receptor beta chain was sequenced within a study of blood T cell repertoires in COVID-19. Study summary: Nucleic acid was either cDNA or gDNA, and it came from T cells, B-cell-depleted T cells, or PBMCs.

Participants were aged about 18 to 100 years from 24 US areas. Assignments of participants to cohorts depended upon their own reported clinical history. Repertoires were generated with immunoSEQ multiplex PCR, while TCRdb's copy carries only in-frame clones and drops some. The repertoire holds about 200,000 clones, roughly 82% seen once, with approximately 4.7% in the top ten. Germline values: CDR1 KGHSH, CDR2 LQKENI. V dropped 3 bases and J dropped 6; count of bases not matched to a gene: 13. The CDR3 has 17 residues. This receptor was identified in a woman aged 55-70 years with acute COVID-19. V usage is TRBV18 and J usage is TRBJ2-7, with TRBD2 matching 11 bases. Sequencing was performed on PBMCs or T cells enriched from blood (not recorded which). The CDR3 spells CASSPTAPLAGAREQYF. The CDR3 DNA is TGTGCCAGCTCACCCACAGCCCCACTAGCGGGAGCGCGCGAGCAGTACTTC. The complete variable domain, with remaining parts taken from reference TRBV18 and TRBJ2-7, reads NAGVMQNPRHLVRRRGQEARLRCSPMKGHSHVYWYRQLPEEGLKFMVYLQKENIIDESGMPKERFSAEFPKEGPSILRIQQVVRGDSAAYFCASSPTAPLAGAREQYFGPGTRLTVT.